This TCR beta chain was sequenced during a study of control samples from healthy donors and cancer patients. This clone was seen more than once but under ten times. Sequencing used immunoSEQ multiplex PCR; TCRdb keeps in-frame clones, though not all of them. The repertoire holds 170,000 or so clones, with approximately 94% as singletons. The germline V gene encodes CDR1 MDHEN and CDR2 SYDVKM. Trimming left V 5 bases short and J 2 bases short, with 13 bases between. The CDR3 runs 15 residues. The chain has TRBV28 and TRBJ2-4, with no clear D. This receptor was taken from a man under 40 in good health. The source material was blood. CDR3 DNA: TGTGCCAGCAGTACCCCGACTGTGCCCAAAAACATTCAGTACTTC. Translated, it gives CASSTPTVPKNIQYF. Full variable domain (rest looked up from reference TRBV28 and TRBJ2-4): DVKVTQSSRYLVKRTGEKVFLECVQDMDHENMFWYRQDPGLGLRLIYFSYDVKMKEKGDIPEGYSVSREKKERFSLILESASTNQTSMYLCASSTPTVPKNIQYFGAGTRLSVL.